This T cell receptor (beta chain) derives from a study of blood T cell repertoires in COVID-19. About the study: T cells, B-cell-depleted T cells, or PBMCs provided the cDNA or gDNA that served as material.

This CDR3 region has 13 residues. Trimming pared 1 base from V and 7 bases from J, leaving 9 bases between. Germline V gene lookup returns CDR1 SGHKS and CDR2 YYEKEE (reference sequence). Authors' analysis steps: Reference gene primer amplification in the assay estimated nucleated cell counts. Method: immunoSEQ multiplex PCR; TCRdb's copy keeps in-frame clones and lacks some. Clonal size and the V and J genes are those of that table, whereas D and trimming came from the DNA. The sample lists 100,000 or so clones; roughly 92% were seen once. The V and J genes are TRBV5-5 and TRBJ1-5; TRBD1 might be the D (5 bases). Sequencing was carried out using peripheral blood. The source of this sequence is a man aged 45 to 65 with active COVID-19. CDR3 DNA sequence: TGTGCCAGCAGCTTGTGGGGGGAGCAGCCCCAGCATTTT. Translated, it gives CASSLWGEQPQHF.